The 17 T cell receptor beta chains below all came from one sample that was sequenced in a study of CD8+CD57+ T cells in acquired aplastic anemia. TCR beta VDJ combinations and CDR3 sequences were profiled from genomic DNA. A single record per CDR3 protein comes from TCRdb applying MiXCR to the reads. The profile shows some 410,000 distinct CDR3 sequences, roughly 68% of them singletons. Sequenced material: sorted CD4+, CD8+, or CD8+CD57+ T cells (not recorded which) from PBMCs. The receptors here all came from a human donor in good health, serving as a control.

For the CDR3, the DNA is TGTGCCAGCAGTGTGGGGGACAGGGGTGGAGAGACCCAGTACTTC. Protein sequence: CASSVGDRGGETQYF. The chain joins TRBV25-1 to TRBJ2-5, with 10 bases fitting TRBD1. Germline CDR1 is MGHDK and CDR2 is SYGVNS. The CDR3 loop spans 15 amino acids. The V segment lost 4 bases and the J segment 4 bases; nucleotides outside the gene matches: 6. The full variable domain, its missing parts supplied by reference TRBV25-1 and TRBJ2-5, is EADIYQTPRYLVIGTGKKITLECSQTMGHDKMYWYQQDPGMELHLIHYSYGVNSTEKGDLSSESTVSRIRTEHFPLTLESARPSHTSQYLCASSVGDRGGETQYFGPGTRLLVL.

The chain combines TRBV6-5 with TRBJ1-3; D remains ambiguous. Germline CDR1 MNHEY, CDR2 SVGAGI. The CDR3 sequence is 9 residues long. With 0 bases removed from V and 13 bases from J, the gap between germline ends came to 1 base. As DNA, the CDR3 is TGTGCCAGCAGTTACTCGATATATTTT. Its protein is CASSYSIYF.

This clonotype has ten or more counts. The CDR3 reads CASSYSGTGGQPQHF. CDR3 DNA: TGTGCCAGCAGTTACTCAGGCACAGGGGGCCAGCCCCAGCATTTT. V is TRBV6-5 and J is TRBJ1-5, with TRBD1 matching 9 bases. The trim removed 0 bases at V and 7 bases at J, leaving 4 bases unmatched. Germline-derived CDR1 and CDR2 are MNHEY and SVGAGI. CDR3 length: 15 amino acids.

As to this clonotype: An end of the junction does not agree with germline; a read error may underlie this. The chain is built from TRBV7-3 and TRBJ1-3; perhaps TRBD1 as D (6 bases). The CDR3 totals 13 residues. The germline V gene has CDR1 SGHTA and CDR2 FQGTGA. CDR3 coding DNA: TGTGCCAGCAGTTCCGAACAGGGAGACACCAAGCAGTTT. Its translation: CASSSEQGDTKQF.

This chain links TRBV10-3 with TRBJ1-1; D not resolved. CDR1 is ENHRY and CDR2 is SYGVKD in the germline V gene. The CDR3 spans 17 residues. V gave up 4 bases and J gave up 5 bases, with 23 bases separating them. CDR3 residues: CAISGPRGWEGKTEAFF. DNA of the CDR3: TGTGCCATCAGTGGACCCCGGGGTTGGGAAGGAAAAACTGAAGCTTTCTTT.

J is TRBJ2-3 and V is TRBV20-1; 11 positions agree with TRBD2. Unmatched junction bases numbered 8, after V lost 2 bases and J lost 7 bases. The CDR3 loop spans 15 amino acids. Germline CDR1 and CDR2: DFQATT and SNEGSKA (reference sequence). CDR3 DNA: TGCAGTGCTAGAACACTAGCGGGGGTATTTCATACGCAGTATTTT. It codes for CSARTLAGVFHTQYF.

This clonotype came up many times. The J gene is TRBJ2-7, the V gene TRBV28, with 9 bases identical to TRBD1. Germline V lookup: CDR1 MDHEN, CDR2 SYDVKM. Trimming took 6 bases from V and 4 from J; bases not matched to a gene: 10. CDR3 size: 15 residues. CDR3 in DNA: TGTGCCAGCAGCCTGACCGGGACAGGGCGTTACGAGCAGTACTTC. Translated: CASSLTGTGRYEQYF. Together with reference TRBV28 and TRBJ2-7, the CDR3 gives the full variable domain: DVKVTQSSRYLVKRTGEKVFLECVQDMDHENMFWYRQDPGLGLRLIYFSYDVKMKEKGDIPEGYSVSREKKERFSLILESASTNQTSMYLCASSLTGTGRYEQYFGPGTRLTVT.

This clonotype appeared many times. In nucleotides, the CDR3 is TGCGCCAGCAGCTTGGGCGGACTAGCGGGGGCCGAAATCTACGAGCAGTACTTC. It encodes CASSLGGLAGAEIYEQYF. This chain uses TRBV5-1 with TRBJ2-7, with 13 bases that match TRBD2. From germline, CDR1 is SGHRS and CDR2 YFSETQ. The J segment lost 3 bases and the V segment lost 0 bases, leaving 9 bases of the junction unmatched. The CDR3 covers 18 residues.

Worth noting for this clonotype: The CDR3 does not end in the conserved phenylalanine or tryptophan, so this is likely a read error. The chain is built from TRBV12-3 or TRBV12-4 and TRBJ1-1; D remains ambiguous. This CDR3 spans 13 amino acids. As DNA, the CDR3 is TGTACCAGCAGTTTTCAAGGACTCCAAGGAGCTTTCTCT. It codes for CTSSFQGLQGAFS.

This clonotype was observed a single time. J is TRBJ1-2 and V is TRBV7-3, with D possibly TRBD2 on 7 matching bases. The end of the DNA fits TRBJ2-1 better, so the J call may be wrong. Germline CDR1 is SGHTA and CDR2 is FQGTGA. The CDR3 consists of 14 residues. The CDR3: CASSLERGANEQFF. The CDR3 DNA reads TGTGCCAGCAGCTTAGAACGGGGGGCAAATGAGCAGTTCTTC.

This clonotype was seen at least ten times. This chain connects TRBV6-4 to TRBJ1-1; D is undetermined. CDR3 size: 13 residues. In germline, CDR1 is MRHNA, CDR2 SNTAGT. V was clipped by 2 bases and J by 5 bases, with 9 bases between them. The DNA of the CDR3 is TGTGCCAGCAGTGACACTAGAGGTACTGAAGCTTTCTTT. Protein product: CASSDTRGTEAFF.

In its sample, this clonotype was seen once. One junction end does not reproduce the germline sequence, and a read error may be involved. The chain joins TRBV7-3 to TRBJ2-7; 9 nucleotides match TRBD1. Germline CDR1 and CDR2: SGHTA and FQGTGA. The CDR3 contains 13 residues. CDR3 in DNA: TGTGCCAGCAACTTACAGGGGGCATACGAGCAGTACTTC. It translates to CASNLQGAYEQYF.

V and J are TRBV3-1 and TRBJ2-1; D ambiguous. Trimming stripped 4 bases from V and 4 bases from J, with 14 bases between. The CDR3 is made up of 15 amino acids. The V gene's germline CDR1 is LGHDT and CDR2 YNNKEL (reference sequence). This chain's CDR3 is CASSPDGGGYNEQFF. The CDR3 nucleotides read TGTGCCAGCAGCCCTGACGGTGGTGGGTACAATGAGCAGTTCTTC.

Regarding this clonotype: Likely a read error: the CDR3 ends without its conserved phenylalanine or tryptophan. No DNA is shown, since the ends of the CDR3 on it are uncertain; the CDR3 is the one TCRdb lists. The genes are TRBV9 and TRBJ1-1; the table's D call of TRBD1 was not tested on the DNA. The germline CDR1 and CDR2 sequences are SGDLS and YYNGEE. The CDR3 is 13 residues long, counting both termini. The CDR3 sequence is CASSVDAGTQYFV.

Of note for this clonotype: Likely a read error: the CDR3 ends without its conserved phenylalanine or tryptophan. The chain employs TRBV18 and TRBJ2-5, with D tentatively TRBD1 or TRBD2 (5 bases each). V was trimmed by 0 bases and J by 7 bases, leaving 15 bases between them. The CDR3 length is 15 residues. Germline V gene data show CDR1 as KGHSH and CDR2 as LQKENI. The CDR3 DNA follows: TGTGCCAGCTCACCACCGGGGGAGTCGACGGGGACCCAGTACTCC. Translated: CASSPPGESTGTQYS.

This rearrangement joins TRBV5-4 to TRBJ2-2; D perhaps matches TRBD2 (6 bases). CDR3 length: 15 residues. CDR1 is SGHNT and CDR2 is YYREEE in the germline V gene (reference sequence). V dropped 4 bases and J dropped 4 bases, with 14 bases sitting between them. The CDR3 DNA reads TGTGCCAGCAGCCTGGAGGGTCGTATCACCGGGGAGCTGTTTTTT. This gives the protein CASSLEGRITGELFF.

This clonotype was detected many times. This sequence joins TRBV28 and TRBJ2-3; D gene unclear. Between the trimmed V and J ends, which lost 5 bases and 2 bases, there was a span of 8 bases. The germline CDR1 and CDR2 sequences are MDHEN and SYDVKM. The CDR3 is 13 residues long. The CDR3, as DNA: TGTGCCAGCAGTCCCCCGAACACAGATACGCAGTATTTT. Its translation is CASSPPNTDTQYF.